This TCR beta chain was recovered during a study of shared clonotypes between healthy human individuals. Study results and limitations: About 5% of naive CD4 clonotypes were shared across several donors. The four-donor shared clonotypes exceeded non-shared clonotypes in generation probability, with non-shared ones scoring lower.

Germline V lookup: CDR1 SGHRS, CDR2 YFSETQ. The junction had 19 bases not matched to a gene; V was cut back by 7 bases and J by 5 bases. The CDR3 spans 17 residues. On this clone itself: Its cognate antigen is unknown.

TCRdb keeps only in-frame clones here, not all; method: immunoSEQ multiplex PCR. In the table there are around 940,000 clones, approximately 80% of which are singletons. CD4+ cells underwent separation, giving CD45RA+ naive and CD45RA-negative memory subsets. This chain uses TRBV5-1 with TRBJ2-5, with 8 bases aligning to TRBD2. What was sequenced was memory CD4+ T cells sorted from blood. Subset of the sample: CD45RA-negative fraction. This TCR derives from a man aged 18 to 30 in good health. CDR3 coding DNA: TGCGCCAGCTACCATTTCCCCCTAGCGGGCCTCCGGGAGACCCAGTACTTC. The encoded protein is CASYHFPLAGLRETQYF. The variable domain in full, with the rest retrieved from reference TRBV5-1 and TRBJ2-5, is KAGVTQTPRYLIKTRGQQVTLSCSPISGHRSVSWYQQTPGQGLQFLFEYFSETQRNKGNFPGRFSGRQFSNSRSEMNVSTLELGDSALYLCASYHFPLAGLRETQYFGPGTRLLVL.